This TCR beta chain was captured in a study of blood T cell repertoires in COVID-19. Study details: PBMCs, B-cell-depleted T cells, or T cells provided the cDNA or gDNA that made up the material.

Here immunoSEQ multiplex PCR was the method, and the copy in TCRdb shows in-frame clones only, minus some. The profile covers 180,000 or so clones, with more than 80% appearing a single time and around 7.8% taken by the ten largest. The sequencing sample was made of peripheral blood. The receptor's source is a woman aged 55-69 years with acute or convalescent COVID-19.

CDR3 DNA: TGTGCCAGCAGCCAAACTGGTGCAGATACGCAGTATTTT. Its protein is CASSQTGADTQYF. The V and J genes are TRBV3-1 (or the pseudogene TRBV3-2) and TRBJ2-3, with D unclear. CDR1 and CDR2 (germline): LGHDT, YNNKEL (reference sequence). V was trimmed by 2 bases and J by 4 bases, leaving 7 bases between them. The CDR3 is 13 residues long.